Each of the 11 T cell receptor beta chains below was sequenced from the same sample in a study of blood T cell repertoires in COVID-19. The assay was immunoSEQ multiplex PCR, and TCRdb's table has in-frame clones only and misses some. This sample has tens of thousands of clones, with more than 70% found just once. The specimen was peripheral blood. The source is a woman in her sixties with acute or convalescent COVID-19.

The rearrangement uses TRBV5-5 and TRBJ1-4; D is possibly TRBD1 (5 bases). The CDR3 has 14 residues. The V end lost 4 bases, the J end lost 3 bases, and 10 bases lay between the germline ends. Germline assignment: CDR1 SGHKS and CDR2 YYEKEE (reference sequence). The CDR3 reads CASSDVGANEKLFF. In DNA, the CDR3 is TGTGCCAGCAGCGATGTAGGGGCTAATGAAAAACTGTTTTTT.

This chain joins TRBV19 and TRBJ1-5, with 9 bases that match TRBD1. J gave up 6 bases and V 6 bases, and 6 bases lay outside the gene matches. The CDR3 has 14 amino acids. Per germline, CDR1 LNHDA and CDR2 SQIVND (reference sequence). The chain's CDR3 is CASRTGGMVQPQHF. Written as DNA, the CDR3 is TGTGCCAGTAGGACAGGGGGAATGGTTCAGCCCCAGCATTTT. Full variable domain (remainder filled in from reference TRBV19 and TRBJ1-5): DGGITQSPKYLFRKEGQNVTLSCEQNLNHDAMYWYRQDPGQGLRLIYYSQIVNDFQKGDIAEGYSVSREKKESFPLTVTSAQKNPTAFYLCASRTGGMVQPQHFGDGTRLSIL.

This chain links TRBV2 with TRBJ1-2; D is unresolved. Trimming cost V 2 bases and J 8 bases, with 12 bases left between them. This CDR3 has 13 residues. Germline V gene data show CDR1 as SNHLY and CDR2 as FYNNEI. CDR3 coding DNA: TGTGCCAGCAGTGAAAGAGGATCGGAAGGCTACACCTTC. Translated: CASSERGSEGYTF.

The J gene is TRBJ2-4, the V gene TRBV7-3; D perhaps matches TRBD1 (7 bases). CDR1 is SGHTA, CDR2 FQGTGA, per germline. The germline V and J ends were trimmed by 5 bases and 4 bases, with 15 bases remaining between them. The CDR3 loop spans 15 amino acids. The CDR3 nucleotides are TGTGCCAGCAGCGCAGGGGGGCACTCGAAAAACATTCAGTACTTC. Protein sequence: CASSAGGHSKNIQYF.

This clone was recorded once. The chain is built from TRBV7-8 and TRBJ2-7, with 8 bases fitting TRBD2. Germline V lookup: CDR1 SGHVS, CDR2 FQNEAQ. The CDR3 sequence is 14 residues long. Trimming took 3 bases from V and 4 from J; bases not matched to a gene: 5. CDR3 DNA: TGTGCCAGCAGCTTTAGCGGGGAAAAATACGAGCAGTACTTC. Its translation is CASSFSGEKYEQYF.

A single count supports this clone. The V gene is TRBV5-1, the J gene TRBJ2-3; TRBD1 aligns across 8 bases. With V trimmed by 0 bases and J by 6 bases, 9 bases remained unmatched. The CDR3 has 16 amino acids. Germline loops: CDR1 SGHRS, CDR2 YFSETQ. The CDR3 DNA sequence: TGCGCCAGCAGCTTGGTAGGGCCAGGGGGCAAGGATACGCAGTATTTT. It translates to CASSLVGPGGKDTQYF.

V is TRBV19 and J is TRBJ2-3; 12 bases map to TRBD1. The J segment lost 5 bases and the V segment lost 5 bases, leaving 8 bases of the junction unmatched. The germline V gene encodes CDR1 LNHDA and CDR2 SQIVND (reference sequence). The CDR3 totals 16 residues. The chain's CDR3 is CASSFRGQGAVDTQYF. CDR3 bases: TGTGCCAGTAGTTTTAGGGGACAGGGGGCCGTAGATACGCAGTATTTT.

The chain carries TRBV5-1 and TRBJ1-2; D possibly corresponds to TRBD1 (6 bases). The V end was cut by 4 bases, the J end by 6 bases, with 13 bases between. Per the germline V gene, CDR1 is SGHRS and CDR2 is YFSETQ. The length of the CDR3 is 13 residues. CDR3 protein: CASSQTGSNGYTF. The DNA for the CDR3 is TGCGCCAGCAGCCAAACAGGGTCGAATGGCTACACCTTC.

This clone was counted once. J is TRBJ2-7 and V is TRBV7-9; TRBD1 might be the D (5 bases). This CDR3 has 15 residues. The V and J ends lost 2 bases and 3 bases respectively, with 14 bases between them. The V gene's germline CDR1 is SEHNR and CDR2 FQNEAQ (reference sequence). The CDR3 DNA reads as TGTGCCAGCAGCTTAAGTTTGGACACCTACTACGAGCAGTACTTC. The encoded protein is CASSLSLDTYYEQYF.

V and J are TRBV10-3 and TRBJ1-1; D is possibly TRBD1 (6 bases). Germline values: CDR1 ENHRY, CDR2 SYGVKD. The CDR3 loop spans 16 amino acids. Trimming removed 0 bases at V and 0 bases at J, with 11 bases between. CDR3 in DNA: TGTGCCATCAGTGAGTCGGGGGGGGGCATGAACACTGAAGCTTTCTTT. Encoded protein: CAISESGGGMNTEAFF.

This clone was detected only a few times. The chain employs TRBV5-1 and TRBJ2-7; 12 nucleotides line up with TRBD1. The junction had 6 bases not matched to a gene; V was cut back by 5 bases and J by 3 bases. Germline CDR1 and CDR2: SGHRS and YFSETQ. This CDR3 contains 15 residues. The CDR3 region is CASRPGTGGFYEQYF. The CDR3 coding sequence is TGCGCCAGCAGGCCCGGGACAGGGGGCTTCTACGAGCAGTACTTC.